This T cell receptor beta chain emerged from a study of T cells expressing NK-cell markers (dated by TCRdb to 2020 to 2022). About the full investigation: In sorted CD3+CD56+NKG2C+, CD3+CD56+NKG2C- and CD3+CD56-NKG2C+ T-cell subsets from about 8 donors, TCR beta-chain repertoires were profiled. Of the eight sequenced donors, seven were found to be HCMV-seropositive and one was found to be HCMV-seronegative. Randomly selected healthy volunteers, three men and five women, were used as the eight sequenced donors. The libraries were sequenced on Illumina HiSeq 2000/2500, MiSeq or NextSeq, producing 2 x 150 bp reads. Points the paper makes about the study in general: Those dominant clonotypes were again the most abundant among CD3+CD56-NKG2C+ cells in a handful of donors, at roughly 25-60.1%. In roughly six donors, the dominant CD3+CD56+NKG2C+ clonotypes ranked among the top 10 CD8+ clonotypes, making up about 1.0-7.5% of CD8+ T cells. Whether the expanded NKG2C-expressing T cell clones were specific for HCMV antigens remained unclear.

A commercial ELISA kit detecting HCMV-specific IgG in serum was used to determine HCMV serostatus. Ficoll density gradient centrifugation was used to isolate peripheral blood mononuclear cells from blood. As regards this clonotype: Its antigen specificity is not known.

Sequencer: Illumina HiSeq 2000. 5'RACE template switching, by which a universal primer site and unique molecular identifiers were added, was used to make TCR beta cDNA libraries. Priming for cDNA synthesis came from the TCR beta constant segment, and two successive PCR amplification steps followed. The original pipeline was this. MIGEC was used to demultiplex reads and group reads by UMI, and MiTCR was used to assemble and quantify clonotypes. To exclude erroneous sequences, only TCR cDNA sequences supported by at least two reads were retained. The tcR package was used for downstream repertoire analysis, and clonotypes were matched across fractions by CDR3 nucleotide sequence plus V segment. VDJmatch was used to annotate antigen specificity against VDJdb, with one amino acid substitution allowed in CDR3. TCRdb reprocessed the reads; each CDR3 protein sequence makes one entry, and DNA is unavailable. These V and J calls derive from TCRdb rather than the authors' analysis. This sample's listing comprises roughly 350,000 distinct CDR3 sequences. Roughly 5.2% of the sample goes to the ten largest clones.

The CDR3 runs 16 amino acids, cysteine and phenylalanine included. No DNA accompanies this entry. CDR1 MNHEY and CDR2 SMNVEV are derived from the germline V gene (reference sequence). Sequenced: blood T cells: a sorted CD56 or NKG2C T cell subset, CD4+ or CD8+ T cells, or bulk PBMC T cells (not recorded which). The chain joins TRBV27 to TRBJ2-7; lacking DNA, the TRBD1 call made by TCRdb goes unchecked. The clonotype originates from a man aged 18-75 years in good health. The CDR3 region reads CASSSTGTRNSYEQYF.